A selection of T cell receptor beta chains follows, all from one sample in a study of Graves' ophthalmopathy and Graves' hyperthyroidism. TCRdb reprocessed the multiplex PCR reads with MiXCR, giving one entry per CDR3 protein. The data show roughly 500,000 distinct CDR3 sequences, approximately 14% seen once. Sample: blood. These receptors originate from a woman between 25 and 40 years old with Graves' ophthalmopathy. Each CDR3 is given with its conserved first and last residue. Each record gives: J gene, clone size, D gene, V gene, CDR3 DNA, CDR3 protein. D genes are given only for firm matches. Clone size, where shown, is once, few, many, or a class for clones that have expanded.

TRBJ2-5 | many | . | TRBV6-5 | TGTGCCAGCAGTCATCCGGCGGCGGCGACCCAGTACTTC | CASSHPAAATQYF
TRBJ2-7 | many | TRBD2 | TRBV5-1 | TGCGCCAGCAGCCTTTCGTCACGGGAGGGCTCACAGTACTTC | CASSLSSREGSQYF
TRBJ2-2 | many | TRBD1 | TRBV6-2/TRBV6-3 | TGTGCCAGTAGGGACAGCATGAACACCGGGGAGCTGTTTTTT | CASRDSMNTGELFF
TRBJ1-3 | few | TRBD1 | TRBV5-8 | TGTGCCAGCAGCCGGGACAGGTCTTTCGGAAACACCATATATTTT | CASSRDRSFGNTIYF
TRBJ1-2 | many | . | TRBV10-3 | TGTGCCATCAGTGAGGCGGGCTTAGCGGATGGCTACACCTTC | CAISEAGLADGYTF
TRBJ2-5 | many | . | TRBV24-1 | TGTGCCACCAGTGATCCTAGGGGTCCCCGGGAAGAGACCCAGTACTTC | CATSDPRGPREETQYF
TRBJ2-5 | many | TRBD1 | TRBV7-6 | TGTGCCAGCAGCCAAACAGGGGCGCAGGAGACCCAGTACTTC | CASSQTGAQETQYF
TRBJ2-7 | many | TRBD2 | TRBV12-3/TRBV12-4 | TGTGCCAGCAGTGGACTAGGGACTTACGAGCAGTACTTC | CASSGLGTYEQYF
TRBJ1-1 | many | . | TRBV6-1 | TGTGCCAGCAGACGCGACGGGGAAGACACTGAAGCTTTCTTT | CASRRDGEDTEAFF
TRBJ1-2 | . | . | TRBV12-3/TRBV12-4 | TGTGCCAGCACCCCAAGCGGCAGGGGCTTATATGGCTACACCTTC | CASTPSGRGLYGYTF
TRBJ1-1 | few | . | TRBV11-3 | TGTGCCAGCAGCTTAGGGTTTGGGGGGACTGGAAAAACTGAAGCTTTCTTT | CASSLGFGGTGKTEAFF
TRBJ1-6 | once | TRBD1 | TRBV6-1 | TGTGCCAACAGTCCATTTTCCGGGACAGAGATTTCACCCCTCCACTTT | CANSPFSGTEISPLHF
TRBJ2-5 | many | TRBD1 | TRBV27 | TGTGCCAGCAGTCCAATGACAGGGCAAGAGACCCAGTACTTC | CASSPMTGQETQYF
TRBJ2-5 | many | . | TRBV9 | TGTGCCAGCAGCGTAGGCGGGACGGCCCCGGAGACCCAGTACTTC | CASSVGGTAPETQYF
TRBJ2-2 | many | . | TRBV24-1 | TGTGCCACCGCGCGTGGCGGGTCGAACACCGGGGAGCTGTTTTTT | CATARGGSNTGELFF
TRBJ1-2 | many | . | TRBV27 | TGTGCCAGCAGTAACGAAAAAGGGGGCTACACCTTC | CASSNEKGGYTF
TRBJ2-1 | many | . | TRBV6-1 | TGTGCCAGCAGTACCACAAGCTACAATGAGCAGTTCTTC | CASSTTSYNEQFF
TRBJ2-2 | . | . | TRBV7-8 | TGTGCCAGCAGCTTTGGTGAACATCGACACACCGGGGAGCTGTTTTTT | CASSFGEHRHTGELFF
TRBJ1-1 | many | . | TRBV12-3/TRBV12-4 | TGTGCCAGCAGACCCGGACAGATTGAAGCTTTCTTT | CASRPGQIEAFF
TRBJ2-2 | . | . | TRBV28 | TGTGCCAGCAGTTTTTCTTTGGGAGTCACCGGGGAGCTGTTTTTT | CASSFSLGVTGELFF
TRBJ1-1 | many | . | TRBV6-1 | TGTGCCAGCAGTGAGGTCAGGGCGAACACTGAAGCTTTCTTT | CASSEVRANTEAFF
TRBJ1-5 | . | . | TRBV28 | TGTGCCAGCAGCTGGGGGGGGTTGAATCAGCCCCAGCATTTT | CASSWGGLNQPQHF
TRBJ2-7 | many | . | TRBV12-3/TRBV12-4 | TGTGCCAGCAGTTTATTCCCCTCACCGACCTACGAGCAGTACTTC | CASSLFPSPTYEQYF
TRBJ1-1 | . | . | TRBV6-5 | TGTGCCAGCAGTTATCGAACGGACACTGAAGCTTTCTTT | CASSYRTDTEAFF
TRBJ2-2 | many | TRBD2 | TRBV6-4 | TGTGCCAGCAGTGAACTAGCGGGGGCCACCGGGGAGCTGTTTTTT | CASSELAGATGELFF
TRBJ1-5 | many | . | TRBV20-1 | TGCAGTGCTTCCGGGACAAACAATCAGCCCCAGCATTTT | CSASGTNNQPQHF
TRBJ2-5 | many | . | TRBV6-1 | TGTGCCAGCAGTCTAGGGCATAAAGAGACCCAGTACTTC | CASSLGHKETQYF
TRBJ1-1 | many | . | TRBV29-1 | TGCAGCGTTGTAGGGGTTGCTAACACTGAAGCTTTCTTT | CSVVGVANTEAFF
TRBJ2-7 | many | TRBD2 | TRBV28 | TGTGCCAGCAGTTTAGGGACTAGCCAGTCCTACGAGCAGTACTTC | CASSLGTSQSYEQYF
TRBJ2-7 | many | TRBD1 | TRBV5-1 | TGCGCCAGCCGGGACAGGGAGTCCTACGAGCAGTACTTC | CASRDRESYEQYF
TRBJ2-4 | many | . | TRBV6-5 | TGTGCCAGCAGTTACTCGCAGGGAGGTAACATTCAGTACTTC | CASSYSQGGNIQYF
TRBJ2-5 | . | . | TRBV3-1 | TGTGCCAGCAGCCAAAGGGGTGGGGCTGCCCAAGAGACCCAGTACTTC | CASSQRGGAAQETQYF
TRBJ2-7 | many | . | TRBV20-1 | TGCAGTGCCCATCACGCCAGTTCCTACGAGCAGTACTTC | CSAHHASSYEQYF
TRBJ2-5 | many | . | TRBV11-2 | TGTGCCAGCAGCTTAGACTCCATTCTCCCAGAGACCCAGTACTTC | CASSLDSILPETQYF
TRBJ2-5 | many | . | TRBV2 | TGTGCCAGCAGTCGCGGGCGCGCCCCCGGGCAAGAGACCCAGTACTTC | CASSRGRAPGQETQYF
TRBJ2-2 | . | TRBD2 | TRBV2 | TGTGCCAGCAGCGGCGGGACTAGCGGGAGATTAGGCGGGGAGCTGTTTTTT | CASSGGTSGRLGGELFF
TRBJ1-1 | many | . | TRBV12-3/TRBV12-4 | TGTGCCAGCAGCGCAGCTTTCTTT | CASSAAFF
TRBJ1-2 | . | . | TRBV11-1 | TGTGCCAGCAGCTCTAGGACACACTCGGCTAACTATGGCTACACCTTC | CASSSRTHSANYGYTF
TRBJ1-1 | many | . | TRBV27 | TGTGCCAGCAGTTTGGCCCACACGAACACTGAAGCTTTCTTT | CASSLAHTNTEAFF
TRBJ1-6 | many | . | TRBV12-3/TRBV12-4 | TGTGCCAGCAGTTTAAATCCCGCCCCCGGTTCACCCCTCCACTTT | CASSLNPAPGSPLHF
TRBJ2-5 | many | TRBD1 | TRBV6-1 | TGTGCCAGCAGTGACAGGGGGCGATCCCAAGAGACCCAGTACTTC | CASSDRGRSQETQYF
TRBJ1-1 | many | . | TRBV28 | TGTGCCACAACAGGGTCGAGTGGCACTGAAGCTTTCTTT | CATTGSSGTEAFF
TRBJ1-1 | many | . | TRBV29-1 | TGCAGCGTGTGGTGGGGGGAGAACACTGAAGCTTTCTTT | CSVWWGENTEAFF
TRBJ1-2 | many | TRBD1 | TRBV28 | TGTGCCAGCAGTTCCGACAGGGGGGATAGGGGCTACACCTTC | CASSSDRGDRGYTF
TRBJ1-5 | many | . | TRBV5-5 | TGTGCCAGCAGTCCCCTACAGGGAGGTCAGCCCCAGCATTTT | CASSPLQGGQPQHF
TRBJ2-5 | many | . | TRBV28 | TGTGCCAGCAGTTTCGGTCCCCCCGAGACCCAGTACTTC | CASSFGPPETQYF
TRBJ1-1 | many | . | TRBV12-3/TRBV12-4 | TGTGCCAGCAGTATCGAGTCAAACCTGAACACTGAAGCTTTCTTT | CASSIESNLNTEAFF
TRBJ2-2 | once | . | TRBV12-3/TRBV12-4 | TGTGCCAGCAGACCGCGGGGCGGGGAGCTGTTTTTT | CASRPRGGELFF
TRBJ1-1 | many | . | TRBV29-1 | TGCAGCGTACAAGGACAGCCAAACACTGAAGCTTTCTTT | CSVQGQPNTEAFF
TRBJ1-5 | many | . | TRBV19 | TGTGCCAGTAGTATAGGGGTCTATAGCAATCAGCCCCAGCATTTT | CASSIGVYSNQPQHF